These 17 T cell receptor beta chains were sequenced from one sample in a study of blood T cell repertoires in COVID-19. Clones were read by immunoSEQ multiplex PCR, and TCRdb kept only the in-frame ones, dropping some. The sample holds some 150,000 clones, around 83% seen once. The sequenced sample consisted of peripheral blood. These receptors were collected from a woman aged 45-59 years in a cohort sampled during active or convalescent COVID-19.

The rearrangement uses TRBV5-6 and TRBJ2-5, with a weak D call TRBD1 (5 bases). Germline CDR1 reads SGHDT; CDR2 reads YYEEEE. The CDR3 length is 12 residues. V was cut by 0 bases and J by 5 bases, with 5 bases left in between. This CDR3 reads CASSLEGETQYF. Here the CDR3 DNA reads TGTGCCAGCAGCTTGGAGGGGGAGACCCAGTACTTC. The full variable domain, its missing parts supplied by reference TRBV5-6 and TRBJ2-5, is DAGVTQSPTHLIKTRGQQVTLRCSPKSGHDTVSWYQQALGQGPQFIFQYYEEEERQRGNFPDRFSGHQFPNYSSELNVNALLLGDSALYLCASSLEGETQYFGPGTRLLVL.

The rearrangement links TRBV6-5 to TRBJ1-1, with TRBD1 identical over 7 bases. The CDR3 length is 15 residues. V lost 2 bases to trimming and J lost 2 bases; unmatched junction nucleotides: 5. Looked up from germline, CDR1 is MNHEY and CDR2 is SVGAGI. CDR3 bases: TGTGCCAGCAGTTACAACAGGGGCGCAAACACTGAAGCTTTCTTT. This codes for CASSYNRGANTEAFF.

V usage is TRBV15 and J usage is TRBJ2-2, with a possible D match to TRBD2 (5 bases). The CDR3 sequence is 15 residues long. Trimming stripped 8 bases from V and 3 bases from J, with 16 bases between. Germline V gene sequence: CDR1 LNHNV, CDR2 YYDKDF (reference sequence). As DNA, the CDR3 is TGTGCCACCCGTAGTGGGGAGTCAGACACCGGGGAGCTGTTTTTT. It codes for CATRSGESDTGELFF.

The chain combines TRBV21-1 with TRBJ1-4; no check of the table's D call, TRBD1, against the DNA was made. TRBV21-1 has pseudogene status. The CDR3 contains 15 residues. In DNA form, the CDR3 reads TGTGCCAGCAGCAACACGGCAGGGGGTAATGAAAAACTGTTTTTT. This translates into CASSNTAGGNEKLFF.

This clone has more than one count but fewer than ten. The rearrangement links TRBV30 to TRBJ2-3, with a possible D match to TRBD2 (5 bases). This CDR3 contains 15 residues. The germline gives CDR1 GTSNPN, CDR2 SVGIG (reference sequence). The V end was cut by 1 base, the J end by 2 bases, with 13 bases between. The CDR3 here is CAWSAGNDATDTQYF. The DNA for the CDR3 is TGTGCCTGGAGTGCGGGGAATGATGCCACAGATACGCAGTATTTT. Looking up the rest from reference TRBV30 and TRBJ2-3 gives the full variable domain: SQTIHQWPATLVQPVGSPLSLECTVEGTSNPNLYWYRQAAGRGLQLLFYSVGIGQISSEVPQNLSASRPQDRQFILSSKKLLLSDSGFYLCAWSAGNDATDTQYFGPGTRLTVL.

This chain uses TRBV19 with TRBJ1-5; the match to TRBD1 covers 9 bases. Germline trimming cut 4 bases from V and 6 bases from J; bases unmatched to any gene: 10. This CDR3 has 16 amino acids. Germline CDR1 is LNHDA and CDR2 is SQIVND (reference sequence). CDR3 region: CASSTPDRGEGQPQHF. CDR3 coding DNA: TGTGCCAGTAGTACTCCGGACAGGGGAGAGGGTCAGCCCCAGCATTTT.

The rearrangement joins TRBV2 to TRBJ1-5; D call uncertain. Trimming shortened V by 6 bases and J by 0 bases, and 6 bases separated the two germline ends. Germline V gives CDR1 SNHLY, CDR2 FYNNEI. The CDR3 is 13 residues long. Written as DNA, the CDR3 is TGTGCCAGCAGACGGGATAGCAATCAGCCCCAGCATTTT. The encoded protein is CASRRDSNQPQHF.

The CDR3 nucleotides read TGTGCCAGCATCTACACCGGGGAGCTGTTTTTT. Protein: CASIYTGELFF. This chain joins TRBV6-6 and TRBJ2-2; the D is unclear. CDR3 length: 11 amino acids. CDR1 and CDR2 from the germline V gene are MNHNY and SVGAGI (reference sequence). V gave up 7 bases and J gave up 3 bases, with 3 bases separating them.

V is TRBV11-1 and J is TRBJ1-2; D is unresolved. The CDR3 loop spans 13 amino acids. Germline assignment: CDR1 SGHAT and CDR2 FQDESV (reference sequence). V gave up 0 bases and J gave up 7 bases, with 9 bases separating them. The CDR3 reads CASSLAGGAGYTF. DNA for the CDR3: TGTGCCAGCAGCTTAGCCGGTGGTGCTGGCTACACCTTC.

This clone was seen a few times. The rearrangement uses TRBV7-9 and TRBJ2-2, with D possibly being TRBD1 (5 bases). V gave up 5 bases and J gave up 2 bases, with 12 bases separating them. CDR1 is SEHNR and CDR2 is FQNEAQ in the germline V gene (reference sequence). The CDR3 is 15 residues long. CDR3 amino acids: CASSNQGLNTGELFF. Here the CDR3 DNA reads TGTGCCAGCAGCAATCAGGGATTAAACACCGGGGAGCTGTTTTTT.

The chain carries TRBV7-9 and TRBJ1-4; D might be TRBD1 (6 bases). Germline V gene sequence: CDR1 SEHNR, CDR2 FQNEAQ (reference sequence). Trimming took off 6 bases at V and 2 bases at J, with 13 bases between the two ends. The CDR3 is 15 amino acids. The CDR3 is CASRTDGGTNEKLFF. The CDR3 coding sequence is TGTGCCAGCAGAACGGATGGGGGCACTAATGAAAAACTGTTTTTT.

This chain's CDR3 is CASSISGRGDTQYF. The CDR3 DNA sequence: TGTGCCAGTAGTATATCCGGGCGGGGAGATACGCAGTATTTT. The rearrangement joins TRBV19 to TRBJ2-3; TRBD2 is a possible D gene (6 bases). Per the germline V gene, CDR1 is LNHDA and CDR2 is SQIVND (reference sequence). The CDR3 runs 14 residues. Deletions cut 2 bases from V and 5 bases from J, with 11 bases between.

This sequence joins TRBV5-1 and TRBJ1-3; the D is unclear. CDR3 length: 15 amino acids. V lost 3 bases and J 0 bases, leaving 10 bases between the germline ends. Germline V CDR1 and CDR2: SGHRS, YFSETQ. In nucleotides, the CDR3 is TGCGCCAGCAGCTCCGCCGGGGTCTCTGGAAACACCATATATTTT. Its protein product is CASSSAGVSGNTIYF.

The chain carries TRBV24-1 and TRBJ2-1, with TRBD2 matching over 9 bases. J lost 4 bases, V lost 2 bases, and 5 bases had no gene match. CDR1 and CDR2 from the germline V gene are KGHDR and SFDVKD. The CDR3 is 16 amino acids. CDR3 DNA: TGTGCCACCAGTGATTCGCGGGGGGGCCAGTACAATGAGCAGTTCTTC. Translated: CATSDSRGGQYNEQFF.

The chain recombines TRBV9 with TRBJ2-3; D is possibly TRBD1 (6 bases). Germline V gives CDR1 SGDLS, CDR2 YYNGEE. There are 15 residues in the CDR3. V lost 0 bases to trimming and J lost 4 bases, with 12 bases between them. CDR3: CASSVGGGFADTQYF. Written as DNA, the CDR3 is TGTGCCAGCAGCGTAGGTGGGGGCTTCGCAGATACGCAGTATTTT.

J is TRBJ2-7 and V is TRBV2, with 12 bases identical to TRBD1. Germline V gives CDR1 SNHLY, CDR2 FYNNEI. Losses at the gene ends were 4 bases for V and 5 bases for J; bases not matched to a gene: 6. CDR3 length: 15 residues. CDR3 nucleotides: TGTGCCAGCAGTGTTGGGACAGGGGGCGGGGACGAGCAGTACTTC. Protein product: CASSVGTGGGDEQYF.

The chain carries TRBV11-2 and TRBJ2-5, with D possibly TRBD2 on 5 matching bases. Trimming removed 9 bases at V and 2 bases at J, with 7 bases between. CDR3 size: 11 residues. Germline-derived CDR1 and CDR2 are SGHAT and FQNNGV. The CDR3: CARPGQETQYF. CDR3 nucleotides: TGTGCCAGGCCGGGGCAAGAGACCCAGTACTTC.